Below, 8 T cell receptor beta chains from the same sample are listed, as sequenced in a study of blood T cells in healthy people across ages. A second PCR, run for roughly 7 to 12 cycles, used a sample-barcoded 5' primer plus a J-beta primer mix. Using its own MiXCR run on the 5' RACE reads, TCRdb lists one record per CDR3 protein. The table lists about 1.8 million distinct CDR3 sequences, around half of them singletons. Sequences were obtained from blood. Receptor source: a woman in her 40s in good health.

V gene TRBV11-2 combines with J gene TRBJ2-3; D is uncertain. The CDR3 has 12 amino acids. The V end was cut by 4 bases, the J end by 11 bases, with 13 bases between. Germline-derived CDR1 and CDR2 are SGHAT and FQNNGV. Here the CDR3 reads CASSSFLYGQYF. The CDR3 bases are TGTGCCAGCAGCTCCTTCCTATATGGGCAGTATTTT.

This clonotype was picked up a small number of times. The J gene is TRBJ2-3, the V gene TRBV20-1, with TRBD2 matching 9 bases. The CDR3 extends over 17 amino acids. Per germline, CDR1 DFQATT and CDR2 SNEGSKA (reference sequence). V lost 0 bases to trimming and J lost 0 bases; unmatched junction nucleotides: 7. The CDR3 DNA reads TGCAGTGCTAGAGATGTTCTAGCGGGGCATAGCACAGATACGCAGTATTTT. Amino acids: CSARDVLAGHSTDTQYF.

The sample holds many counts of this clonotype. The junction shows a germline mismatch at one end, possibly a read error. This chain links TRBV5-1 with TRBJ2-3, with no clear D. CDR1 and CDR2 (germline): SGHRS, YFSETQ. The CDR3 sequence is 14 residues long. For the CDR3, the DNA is TGCGCCAGCACCTTGGGTAGCTACACAGATACGCAGTATTTT. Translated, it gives CASTLGSYTDTQYF.

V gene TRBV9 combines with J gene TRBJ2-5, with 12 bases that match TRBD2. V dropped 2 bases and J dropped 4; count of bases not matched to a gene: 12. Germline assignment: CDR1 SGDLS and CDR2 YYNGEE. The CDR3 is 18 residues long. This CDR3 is CASSVGLAGARGGETQYF. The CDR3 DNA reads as TGTGCCAGCAGCGTGGGACTAGCGGGCGCTCGGGGGGGAGAGACCCAGTACTTC.

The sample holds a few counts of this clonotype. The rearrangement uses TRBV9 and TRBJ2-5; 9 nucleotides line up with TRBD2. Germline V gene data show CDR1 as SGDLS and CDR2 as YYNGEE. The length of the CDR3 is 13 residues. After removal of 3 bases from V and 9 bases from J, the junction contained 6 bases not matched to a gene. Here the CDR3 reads CASSGSGGTSQYF. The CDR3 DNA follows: TGTGCCAGCAGCGGCAGCGGGGGGACCTCCCAGTACTTC.

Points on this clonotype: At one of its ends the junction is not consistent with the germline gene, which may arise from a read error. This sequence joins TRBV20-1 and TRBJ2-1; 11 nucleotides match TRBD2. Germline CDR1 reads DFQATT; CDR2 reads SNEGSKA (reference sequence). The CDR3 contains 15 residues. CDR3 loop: CSAPAVAGGYSEQFF. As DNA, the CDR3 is TGCAGTGCGCCCGCGGTAGCGGGGGGGTACAGTGAGCAGTTCTTC.

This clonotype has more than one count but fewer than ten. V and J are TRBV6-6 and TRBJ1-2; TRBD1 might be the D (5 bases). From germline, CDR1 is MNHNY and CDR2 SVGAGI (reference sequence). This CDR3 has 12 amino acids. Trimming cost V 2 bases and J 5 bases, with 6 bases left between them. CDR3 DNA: TGTGCCAGCAGTTACGGGACTTATGGCTACACCTTC. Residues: CASSYGTYGYTF.

The CDR3 DNA reads TGTGCCAGCAGGTGGGGAGCGAACACTGAAGCTTTCTTT. Protein sequence: CASRWGANTEAFF. The rearrangement joins TRBV7-2 to TRBJ1-1; no clear D. The CDR3 totals 13 residues. Germline values: CDR1 SGHTA, CDR2 FQGNSA. V was shortened by 6 bases and J by 1 base, with 9 bases between the two germline ends.